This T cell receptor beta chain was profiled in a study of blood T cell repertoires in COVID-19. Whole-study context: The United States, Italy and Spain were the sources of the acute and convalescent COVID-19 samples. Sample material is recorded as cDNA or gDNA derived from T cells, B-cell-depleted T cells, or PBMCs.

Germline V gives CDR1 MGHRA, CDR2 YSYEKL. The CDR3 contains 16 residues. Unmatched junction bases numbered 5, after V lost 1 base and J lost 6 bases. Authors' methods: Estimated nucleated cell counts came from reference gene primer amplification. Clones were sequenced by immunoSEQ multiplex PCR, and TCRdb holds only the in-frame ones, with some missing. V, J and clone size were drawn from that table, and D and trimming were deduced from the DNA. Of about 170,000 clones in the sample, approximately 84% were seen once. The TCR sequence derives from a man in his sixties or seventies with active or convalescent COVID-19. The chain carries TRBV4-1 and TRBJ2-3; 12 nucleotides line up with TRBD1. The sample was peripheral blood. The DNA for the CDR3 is TGCGCCAGCAGCCAAGTCGGGGACAGGGGGCTTGATACGCAGTATTTT. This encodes CASSQVGDRGLDTQYF.